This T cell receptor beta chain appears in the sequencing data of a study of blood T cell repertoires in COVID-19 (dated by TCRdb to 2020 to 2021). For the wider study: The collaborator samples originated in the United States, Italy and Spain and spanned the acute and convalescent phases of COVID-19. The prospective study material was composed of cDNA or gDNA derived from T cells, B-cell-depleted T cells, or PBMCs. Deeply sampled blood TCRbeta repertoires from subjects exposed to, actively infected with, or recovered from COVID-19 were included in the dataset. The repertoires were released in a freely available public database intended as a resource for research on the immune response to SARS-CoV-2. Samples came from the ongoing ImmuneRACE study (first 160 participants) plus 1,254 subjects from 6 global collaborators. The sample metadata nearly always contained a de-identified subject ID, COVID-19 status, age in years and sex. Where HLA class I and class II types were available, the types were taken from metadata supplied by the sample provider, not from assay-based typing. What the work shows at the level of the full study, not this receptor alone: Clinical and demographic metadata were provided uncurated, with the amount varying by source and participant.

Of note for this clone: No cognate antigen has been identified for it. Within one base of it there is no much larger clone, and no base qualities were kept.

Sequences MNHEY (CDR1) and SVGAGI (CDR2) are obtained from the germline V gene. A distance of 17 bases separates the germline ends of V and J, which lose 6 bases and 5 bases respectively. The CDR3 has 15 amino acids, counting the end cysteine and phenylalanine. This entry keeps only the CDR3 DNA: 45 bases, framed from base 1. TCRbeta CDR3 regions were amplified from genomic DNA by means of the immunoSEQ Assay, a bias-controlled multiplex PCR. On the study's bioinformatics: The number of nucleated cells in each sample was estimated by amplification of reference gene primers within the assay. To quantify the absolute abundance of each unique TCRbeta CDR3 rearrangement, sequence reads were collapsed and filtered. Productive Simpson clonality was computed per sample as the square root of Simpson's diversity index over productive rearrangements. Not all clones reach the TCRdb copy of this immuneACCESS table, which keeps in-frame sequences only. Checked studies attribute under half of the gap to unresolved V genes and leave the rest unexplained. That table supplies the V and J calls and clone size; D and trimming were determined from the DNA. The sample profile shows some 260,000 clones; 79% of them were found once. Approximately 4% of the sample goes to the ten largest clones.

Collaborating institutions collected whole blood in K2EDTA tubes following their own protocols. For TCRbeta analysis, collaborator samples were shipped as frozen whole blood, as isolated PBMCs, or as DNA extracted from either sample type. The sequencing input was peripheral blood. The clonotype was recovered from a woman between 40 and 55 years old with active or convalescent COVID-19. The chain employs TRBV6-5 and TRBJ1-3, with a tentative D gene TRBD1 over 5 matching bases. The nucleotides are TGTGCCAGCAGCCCCTCCCCGGACACGAGAAACACCATATATTTT. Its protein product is CASSPSPDTRNTIYF.